This T cell receptor (beta chain) was retrieved from a study of shared clonotypes between healthy human individuals. Study-wide background: The study enrolled a couple of women and a few men aged 18 to 49.

Each cell subset's genomic DNA was divided evenly among several immunoSEQ plates. Generated by immunoSEQ multiplex PCR, the TCRdb table keeps only in-frame clones and is missing some. The table lists hundreds of thousands of clones, 60% to 85% of them singletons. Those who donated, Caucasian adults without exception, all lived in Nashville, Tennessee. Material: PBMCs. This clonotype was obtained from a woman between 40 and 55 years old in good health. Some clones in this sample may be carry-over from other donors' samples.

The CDR3 sequence: CASSHAGRGEAFF. Written as DNA, the CDR3 is TGTGCCAGCAGCCACGCGGGCAGGGGAGAAGCTTTCTTT. The V gene is TRBV11-2, the J gene TRBJ1-1; TRBD1 might be the D (6 bases). CDR1 SGHAT and CDR2 FQNNGV come from the germline V gene. This CDR3 spans 13 amino acids. V was trimmed by 5 bases and J by 8 bases, leaving 15 bases between them.